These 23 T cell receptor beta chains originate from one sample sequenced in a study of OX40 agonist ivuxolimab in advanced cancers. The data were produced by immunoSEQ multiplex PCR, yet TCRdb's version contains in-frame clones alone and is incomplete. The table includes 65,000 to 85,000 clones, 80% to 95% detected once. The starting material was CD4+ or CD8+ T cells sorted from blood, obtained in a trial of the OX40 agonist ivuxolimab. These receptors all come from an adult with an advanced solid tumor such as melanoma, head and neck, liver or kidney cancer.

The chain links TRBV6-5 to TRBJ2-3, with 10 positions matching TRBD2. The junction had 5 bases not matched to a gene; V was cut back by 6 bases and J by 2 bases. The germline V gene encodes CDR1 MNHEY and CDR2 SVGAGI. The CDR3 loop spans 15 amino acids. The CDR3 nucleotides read TGTGCCAGCAGAGCACTAGCGGGGCACACAGATACGCAGTATTTT. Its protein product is CASRALAGHTDTQYF.

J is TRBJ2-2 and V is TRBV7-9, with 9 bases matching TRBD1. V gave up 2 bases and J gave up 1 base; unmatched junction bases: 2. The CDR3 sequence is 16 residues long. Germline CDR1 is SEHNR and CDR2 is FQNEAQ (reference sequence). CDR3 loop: CASSLTGQGNTGELFF. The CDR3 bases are TGTGCCAGCAGCTTAACGGGACAGGGGAACACCGGGGAGCTGTTTTTT.

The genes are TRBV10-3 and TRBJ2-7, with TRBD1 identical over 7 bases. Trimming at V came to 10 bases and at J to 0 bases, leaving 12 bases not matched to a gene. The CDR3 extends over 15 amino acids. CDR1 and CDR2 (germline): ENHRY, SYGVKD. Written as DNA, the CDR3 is TGTGCCACACAGGGGCTAGACGCTGCCTCCTACGAGCAGTACTTC. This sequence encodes CATQGLDAASYEQYF.

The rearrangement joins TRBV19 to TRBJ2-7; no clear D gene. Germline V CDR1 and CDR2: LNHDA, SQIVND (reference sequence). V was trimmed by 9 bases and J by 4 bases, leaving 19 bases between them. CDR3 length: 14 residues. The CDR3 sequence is CASGLRGRIYEQYF. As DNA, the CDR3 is TGTGCCAGCGGCCTAAGAGGAAGAATTTACGAGCAGTACTTC.

CDR3 nucleotide sequence: TGTGCCAGCAGCCCCGGTAGCGGGGGGAGACAGAGTGAGCAGTTCTTC. It yields the protein CASSPGSGGRQSEQFF. The genes are TRBV7-9 and TRBJ2-1, with 10 bases matching TRBD2. J gave up 9 bases and V 5 bases, and 13 bases lay outside the gene matches. CDR3 size: 16 residues. CDR1 SEHNR and CDR2 FQNEAQ come from the germline V gene (reference sequence). The variable domain in full, completed from reference TRBV7-9 and TRBJ2-1, reads DTGVSQNPRHKITKRGQNVTFRCDPISEHNRLYWYRQTLGQGPEFLTYFQNEAQLEKSRLLSDRFSAERPKGSFSTLEIQRTEQGDSAMYLCASSPGSGGRQSEQFFGPGTRLTVL.

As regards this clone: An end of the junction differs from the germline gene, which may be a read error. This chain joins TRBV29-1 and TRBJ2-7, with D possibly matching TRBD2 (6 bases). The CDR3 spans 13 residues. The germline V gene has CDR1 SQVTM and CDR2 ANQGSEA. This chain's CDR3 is CSVPVAGSFEQYF. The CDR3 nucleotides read TGCAGCGTTCCAGTCGCGGGATCCTTCGAGCAGTACTTC.

CDR3 DNA: TGTGCCAGCTCACCACTCGCAGTGTACACAGATACGCAGTATTTT. This codes for CASSPLAVYTDTQYF. This chain uses TRBV18 with TRBJ2-3; D is ambiguous. V shed 1 base and J shed 2 bases, with 10 bases lying between them. Germline V gives CDR1 KGHSH, CDR2 LQKENI. The length of the CDR3 is 15 residues.

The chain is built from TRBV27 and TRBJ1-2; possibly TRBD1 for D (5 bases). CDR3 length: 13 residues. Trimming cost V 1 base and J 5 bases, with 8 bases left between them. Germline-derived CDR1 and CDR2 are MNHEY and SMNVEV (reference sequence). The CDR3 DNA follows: TGTGCCAGCAGTTTATTGGGGGAATATGGCTACACCTTC. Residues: CASSLLGEYGYTF.

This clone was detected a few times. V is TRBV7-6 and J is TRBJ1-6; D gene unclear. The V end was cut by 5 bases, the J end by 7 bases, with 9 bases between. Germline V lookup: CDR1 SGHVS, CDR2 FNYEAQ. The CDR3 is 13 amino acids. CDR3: CASSPGANSPLHF. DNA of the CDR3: TGTGCCAGCAGCCCTGGAGCCAATTCACCCCTCCACTTT. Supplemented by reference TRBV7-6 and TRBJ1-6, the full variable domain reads GAGVSQSPRYKVTKRGQDVALRCDPISGHVSLYWYRQALGQGPEFLTYFNYEAQQDKSGLPNDRFSAERPEGSISTLTIQRTEQRDSAMYRCASSPGANSPLHFGNGTRLTVT.

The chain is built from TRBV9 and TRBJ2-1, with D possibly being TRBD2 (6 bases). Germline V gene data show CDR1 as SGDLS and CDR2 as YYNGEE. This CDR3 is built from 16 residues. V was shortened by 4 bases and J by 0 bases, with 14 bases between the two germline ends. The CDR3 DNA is TGTGCCAGCAGCCCGCCAGCGGGCGGCTCCTACAATGAGCAGTTCTTC. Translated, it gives CASSPPAGGSYNEQFF.

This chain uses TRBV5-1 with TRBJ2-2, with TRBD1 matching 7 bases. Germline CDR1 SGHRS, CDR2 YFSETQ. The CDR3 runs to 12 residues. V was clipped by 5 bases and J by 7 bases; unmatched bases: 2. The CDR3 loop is CASRTGNGELFF. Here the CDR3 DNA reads TGCGCCAGCAGGACAGGGAACGGGGAGCTGTTTTTT.

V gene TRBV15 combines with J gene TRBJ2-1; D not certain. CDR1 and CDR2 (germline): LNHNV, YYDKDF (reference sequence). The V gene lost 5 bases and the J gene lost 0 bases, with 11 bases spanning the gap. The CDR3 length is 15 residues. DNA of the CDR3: TGTGCCACCAGCTCTCTTATAAGCTCCTACAATGAGCAGTTCTTC. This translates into CATSSLISSYNEQFF. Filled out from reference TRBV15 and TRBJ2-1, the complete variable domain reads DAMVIQNPRYQVTQFGKPVTLSCSQTLNHNVMYWYQQKSSQAPKLLFHYYDKDFNNEADTPDNFQSRRPNTSFCFLDIRSPGLGDTAMYLCATSSLISSYNEQFFGPGTRLTVL.

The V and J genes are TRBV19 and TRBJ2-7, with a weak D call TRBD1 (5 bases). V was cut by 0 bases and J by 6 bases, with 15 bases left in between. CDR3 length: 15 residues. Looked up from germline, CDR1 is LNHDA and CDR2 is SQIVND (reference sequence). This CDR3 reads CASSIDRDPSSEQYF. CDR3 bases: TGTGCCAGTAGTATAGACAGGGATCCCTCTTCCGAGCAGTACTTC. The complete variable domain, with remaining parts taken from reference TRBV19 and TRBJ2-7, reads DGGITQSPKYLFRKEGQNVTLSCEQNLNHDAMYWYRQDPGQGLRLIYYSQIVNDFQKGDIAEGYSVSREKKESFPLTVTSAQKNPTAFYLCASSIDRDPSSEQYFGPGTRLTVT.

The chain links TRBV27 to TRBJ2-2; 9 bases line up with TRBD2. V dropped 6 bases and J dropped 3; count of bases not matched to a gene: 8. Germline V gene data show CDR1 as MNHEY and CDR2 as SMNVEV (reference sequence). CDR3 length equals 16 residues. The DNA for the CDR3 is TGTGCCAGCAGACGAAATAGCGGGGGATACACCGGGGAGCTGTTTTTT. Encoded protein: CASRRNSGGYTGELFF.

The CDR3 DNA sequence: TGTGCCAGCAGCTTAGCGGGCGGGGGGGAATTAGATACGCAGTATTTT. Its translation: CASSLAGGGELDTQYF. The chain employs TRBV11-1 and TRBJ2-3; TRBD2 aligns across 9 bases. J lost 5 bases, V lost 0 bases, and 6 bases had no gene match. From germline, CDR1 is SGHAT and CDR2 FQDESV (reference sequence). The CDR3 totals 16 residues.

The CDR3 loop is CASSTPGTGSYEQYF. The CDR3 coding sequence is TGTGCCAGCAGCACACCCGGGACAGGATCTTACGAGCAGTACTTC. The rearrangement links TRBV7-9 to TRBJ2-7, with 8 bases lining up with TRBD1. Trimming took 5 bases from V and 4 from J; bases not matched to a gene: 10. The germline V gene has CDR1 SEHNR and CDR2 FQNEAQ (reference sequence). This CDR3 spans 15 amino acids. Full variable domain (missing parts from reference TRBV7-9 and TRBJ2-7): DTGVSQNPRHKITKRGQNVTFRCDPISEHNRLYWYRQTLGQGPEFLTYFQNEAQLEKSRLLSDRFSAERPKGSFSTLEIQRTEQGDSAMYLCASSTPGTGSYEQYFGPGTRLTVT.

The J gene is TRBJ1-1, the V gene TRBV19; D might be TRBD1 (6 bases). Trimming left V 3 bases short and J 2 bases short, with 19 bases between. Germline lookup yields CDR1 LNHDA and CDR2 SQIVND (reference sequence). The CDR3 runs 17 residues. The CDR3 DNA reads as TGTGCCAGTAGTATCAGGGGTATTAGCGAAAGAAACACTGAAGCTTTCTTT. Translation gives CASSIRGISERNTEAFF.

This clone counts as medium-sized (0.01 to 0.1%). Here the CDR3 DNA reads TGTGCCAGCAGCCTCGGGACAGCTTATGGCTACACCTTC. Protein: CASSLGTAYGYTF. The chain has TRBV13 and TRBJ1-2; TRBD1 matches 7 bases. V lost 5 bases, J lost 5 bases, and 5 bases stayed unmatched. Germline values: CDR1 PRHDT, CDR2 FYEKMQ (reference sequence). This CDR3 has 13 residues.

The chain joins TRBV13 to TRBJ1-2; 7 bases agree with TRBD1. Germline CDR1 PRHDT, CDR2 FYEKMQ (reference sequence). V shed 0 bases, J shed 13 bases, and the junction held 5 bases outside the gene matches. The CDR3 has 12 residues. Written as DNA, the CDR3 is TGTGCCAGCAGCTTAGGGTCACAGGGGCCCACCTTC. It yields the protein CASSLGSQGPTF.

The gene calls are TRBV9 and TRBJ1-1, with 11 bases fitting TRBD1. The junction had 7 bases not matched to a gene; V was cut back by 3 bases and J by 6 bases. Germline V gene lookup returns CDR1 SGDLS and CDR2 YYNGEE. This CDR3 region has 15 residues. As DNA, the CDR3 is TGTGCCAGCAGCGCCCCGGGACAGGGGGTTGCTGAAGCTTTCTTT. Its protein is CASSAPGQGVAEAFF. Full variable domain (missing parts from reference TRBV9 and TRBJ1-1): DSGVTQTPKHLITATGQRVTLRCSPRSGDLSVYWYQQSLDQGLQFLIQYYNGEERAKGNILERFSAQQFPDLHSELNLSSLELGDSALYFCASSAPGQGVAEAFFGQGTRLTVV.

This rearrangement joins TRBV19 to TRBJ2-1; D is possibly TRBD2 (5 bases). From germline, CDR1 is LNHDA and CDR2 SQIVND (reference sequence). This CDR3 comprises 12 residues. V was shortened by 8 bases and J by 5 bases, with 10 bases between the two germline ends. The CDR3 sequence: CASSDWDNEQFF. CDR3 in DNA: TGTGCCAGTTCGGACTGGGACAATGAGCAGTTCTTC.

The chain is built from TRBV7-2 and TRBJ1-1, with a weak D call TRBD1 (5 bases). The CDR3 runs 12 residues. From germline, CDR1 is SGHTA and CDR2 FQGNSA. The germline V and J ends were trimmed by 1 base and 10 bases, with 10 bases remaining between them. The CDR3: CASSLGSGGAFF. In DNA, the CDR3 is TGTGCCAGCAGCTTAGGATCGGGGGGAGCTTTCTTT.

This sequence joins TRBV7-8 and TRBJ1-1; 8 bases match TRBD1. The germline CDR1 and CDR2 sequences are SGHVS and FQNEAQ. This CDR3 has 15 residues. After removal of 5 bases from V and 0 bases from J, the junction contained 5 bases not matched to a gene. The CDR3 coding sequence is TGTGCCAGCAGCCAACAGGGGGGGTTGAACACTGAAGCTTTCTTT. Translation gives CASSQQGGLNTEAFF. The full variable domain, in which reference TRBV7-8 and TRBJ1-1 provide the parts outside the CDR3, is GAGVSQSPRYKVAKRGQDVALRCDPISGHVSLFWYQQALGQGPEFLTYFQNEAQLDKSGLPSDRFFAERPEGSVSTLKIQRTQQEDSAVYLCASSQQGGLNTEAFFGQGTRLTVV.